The T cell receptor beta chain under discussion was sequenced for a study of prognosis after radiotherapy for stage I lung cancer. Study-level background: Recruitment took place in Nanjing, China, where patients with stage I non-small cell lung cancer were enrolled between April 2018 and 2019. The patients comprised approximately twelve men and five or six women, spanning ages about 53 to 84 and having a median of 74.5 years. Study-wide points: Before stereotactic body radiation therapy the median unique TCR clone count was roughly 10,000, and afterwards it fell to 6,861.

This clonotype was recorded at least ten times. Its antigen is unidentified. By two-round multiplex PCR, the TCR beta CDR3 was amplified from genomic DNA. Primers targeting each individual TRBV and TRBJ gene were applied in first-round PCR. One entry per CDR3 protein results from TCRdb running MiXCR on the multiplex PCR reads. The sample carries almost 40,000 distinct CDR3 sequences, roughly 25% recorded once. Germline loops: CDR1 MDHEN, CDR2 SYDVKM. The V gene lost 5 bases and the J gene lost 3 bases, with 20 bases spanning the gap. The CDR3 consists of 18 residues. The clonotype comes from a donor at least 50 years old with non-small cell lung cancer. The gene calls are TRBV28 and TRBJ2-6, with a tentative D call TRBD1 (6 bases). Sequenced material: PBMCs, taken before or after stereotactic body radiation therapy (not recorded which). The CDR3 DNA sequence: TGTGCCAGCAGTATCCCAGAGGGAACAGGGCGTGGGGCCAACGTCCTGACTTTC. The encoded protein is CASSIPEGTGRGANVLTF.